The sequence of this TCR beta chain was determined in a study of T-cell memory formation after mild COVID-19. Study-wide points: Clones contracting across day 15 to 85 had a balanced CD4/CD8 profile; later expanding clones leaned CD4+. Mostly located in CM and EM were contracting CD4+ clones, with contracting CD8+ clones located in EMRA. The authors did not confirm SARS-CoV-2 specificity of second-wave clones peaking day 37.

At least ten counts were recorded for this clonotype. As yet, its antigen is unknown. Libraries for TCRalpha and TCRbeta carried sample barcodes and unique molecular identifiers via 5'RACE. MiXCR, applied by TCRdb to the 5' RACE reads, yields one record per CDR3 protein. Here the sample spans roughly 450,000 distinct CDR3 sequences, 18% being singletons. The CDR3 runs 15 residues. V lost 2 bases to trimming and J lost 0 bases, with 10 bases between them. Sequenced input: PBMCs or a T cell subset sorted from them (not recorded which). This TCR derives from a man between 18 and 35 years old who had mild COVID-19 (a few samples of this study predate the infection). Cell type and time point are not known. V and J are TRBV12-3 or TRBV12-4 and TRBJ2-5; TRBD1 is a possible D gene (5 bases). CDR3 nucleotides: TGTGCCAGCAGTTTAAGGTCAGGGTACCAAGAGACCCAGTACTTC. Its translation: CASSLRSGYQETQYF.